The 26 T cell receptor beta chains below all came from one sample that was sequenced in a study of blood T cell repertoires in COVID-19. The data were produced by immunoSEQ multiplex PCR, yet TCRdb's version contains in-frame clones alone and is incomplete. Among about 95,000 clones, about 90% were seen once, and the ten largest hold approximately 18%. The sample consisted of peripheral blood. The receptors were gathered from a human donor in a cohort sampled during active COVID-19.

This chain links TRBV24-1 with TRBJ2-1, with D unresolved. This CDR3 spans 13 amino acids. Trimming left V 5 bases short and J 5 bases short, with 9 bases between. Germline CDR1 is KGHDR and CDR2 is SFDVKD. CDR3 region: CATSGWPDNEQFF. DNA for the CDR3: TGTGCCACCAGTGGGTGGCCAGACAATGAGCAGTTCTTC.

The chain couples TRBV7-9 to TRBJ2-7; 7 nucleotides agree with TRBD1. Germline-derived CDR1 and CDR2 are SEHNR and FQNEAQ (reference sequence). The CDR3 extends over 16 amino acids. With 4 bases clipped from V and 5 bases from J, the junction kept 14 bases outside the gene matches. CDR3 DNA: TGTGCCAGCAGCTCCTGGACAGGTGGTTTGGGGAACGAGCAGTACTTC. Its protein is CASSSWTGGLGNEQYF.

The chain combines TRBV5-1 with TRBJ1-2; D gene unclear. Germline V gene lookup returns CDR1 SGHRS and CDR2 YFSETQ. Trimming took 0 bases from V and 6 from J, leaving 9 bases between them. This CDR3 is built from 13 residues. CDR3 DNA sequence: TGCGCCAGCAGCTTGGTCCTGGGAGATGGCTACACCTTC. Translating gives CASSLVLGDGYTF.

This sequence joins TRBV10-2 and TRBJ2-7, with 8 nucleotides matching TRBD2. With 1 base clipped from V and 2 bases from J, the junction kept 4 bases outside the gene matches. The CDR3 loop spans 15 amino acids. Germline CDR1 reads WSHSY; CDR2 reads SAAADI. CDR3: CASSELVAGPYEQYF. CDR3 coding DNA: TGCGCCAGCAGTGAGTTGGTAGCGGGGCCCTACGAGCAGTACTTC.

The V call is TRBV6-5, the J call TRBJ1-1; D gene unclear. Trimming took 3 bases from V and 0 from J, leaving 8 bases between them. The CDR3 covers 14 residues. The germline V gene has CDR1 MNHEY and CDR2 SVGAGI. This CDR3 reads CASSYGSMNTEAFF. The CDR3 region has the DNA TGTGCCAGCAGTTATGGCAGTATGAACACTGAAGCTTTCTTT.

V and J are TRBV30 and TRBJ1-1; 8 bases align to TRBD1. Unmatched junction bases numbered 5, after V lost 1 base and J lost 1 base. Germline V gives CDR1 GTSNPN, CDR2 SVGIG (reference sequence). The CDR3 runs 15 residues. The CDR3 DNA reads TGTGCCTGGAGTGACCGACAGGGGAGGAACACTGAAGCTTTCTTT. Translation: CAWSDRQGRNTEAFF.

The chain is built from TRBV7-3 and TRBJ2-1, with D tentatively TRBD2 (6 bases). The CDR3 is 15 amino acids. Germline V CDR1 and CDR2: SGHTA, FQGTGA. V shed 2 bases and J shed 6 bases, with 14 bases lying between them. Here the CDR3 reads CASSLAGLESNEQFF. The CDR3 DNA sequence: TGTGCCAGCAGCTTAGCGGGACTCGAAAGCAATGAGCAGTTCTTC.

This sequence joins TRBV5-4 and TRBJ2-7; a weak D match, TRBD1 (6 bases). This CDR3 has 13 amino acids. Per germline, CDR1 SGHNT and CDR2 YYREEE (reference sequence). V lost 4 bases and J lost 3, with 11 bases in between. CDR3 nucleotide sequence: TGTGCCAGCAGCCGGACAGAAAACTACGAGCAGTACTTC. This translates into CASSRTENYEQYF.

V is TRBV6-2 or TRBV6-3 and J is TRBJ2-1; 12 nucleotides match TRBD2. The CDR3 totals 18 residues. The V gene end was trimmed by 2 bases and the J gene end by 1 base; junction bases not matched to a gene: 6. The germline V gene has CDR1 MNHEY and CDR2 SVGEGT. This chain's CDR3 is CASSYPSGGARSYNEQFF. The CDR3 DNA reads as TGTGCCAGCAGTTACCCTAGCGGGGGGGCGAGGTCCTACAATGAGCAGTTCTTC.

The chain is built from TRBV19 and TRBJ1-5; no clear D gene. Germline CDR1 reads LNHDA; CDR2 reads SQIVND (reference sequence). CDR3 length: 13 residues. Trimming took off 5 bases at V and 0 bases at J, with 5 bases between the two ends. The CDR3 coding sequence is TGTGCCAGTAGTCAGGATAGCAATCAGCCCCAGCATTTT. Protein product: CASSQDSNQPQHF.

This sequence joins TRBV21-1 and TRBJ2-7; the D segment call TRBD2 is taken from the table without a DNA check. TRBV21-1 is tagged as a pseudogene. The CDR3 sequence is 17 residues long. The CDR3 DNA follows: TGTGCCAGCAGCGCTAGACTAGCGGGGAGTACTAGATACGAGCAGTACTTC. It encodes CASSARLAGSTRYEQYF.

The rearrangement joins TRBV6-1 to TRBJ1-4; unclear D gene. Trimming took 1 base from V and 0 from J, leaving 12 bases between them. The CDR3 covers 17 residues. The V gene's germline CDR1 is MNHNS and CDR2 SASEGT. The CDR3 bases are TGTGCCAGCAGTGAAGTGGTCCAGCGTCCAACTAATGAAAAACTGTTTTTT. Translating it yields CASSEVVQRPTNEKLFF.

The chain links TRBV7-9 to TRBJ1-6; 7 nucleotides agree with TRBD1. The V gene's germline CDR1 is SEHNR and CDR2 FQNEAQ (reference sequence). This CDR3 comprises 13 residues. After removal of 5 bases from V and 9 bases from J, the junction contained 4 bases not matched to a gene. The CDR3: CASSPRTGSPLHF. The CDR3 bases are TGTGCCAGCAGCCCTAGGACAGGTTCACCCCTCCACTTT.

The chain uses TRBV9 and TRBJ2-3; the match to TRBD2 covers 10 bases. Germline V lookup: CDR1 SGDLS, CDR2 YYNGEE. V shed 0 bases, J shed 2 bases, and the junction held 3 bases outside the gene matches. This CDR3 contains 16 residues. CDR3 loop: CASSVELAGTTDTQYF. CDR3 nucleotides: TGTGCCAGCAGCGTAGAACTAGCGGGGACCACAGATACGCAGTATTTT.

This chain uses TRBV10-1 with TRBJ2-7, with a possible D match to TRBD1 (6 bases). V was cut by 7 bases and J by 0 bases, with 13 bases left in between. Per germline, CDR1 WNHNN and CDR2 SYGVQD (reference sequence). The CDR3 loop spans 14 amino acids. The CDR3 reads CASMRDMSSYEQYF. In nucleotides, the CDR3 is TGCGCCAGCATGAGGGACATGAGCTCCTACGAGCAGTACTTC.

V gene TRBV4-2 combines with J gene TRBJ2-3; 8 bases align to TRBD2. There are 18 residues in the CDR3. V shed 3 bases, J shed 4 bases, and the junction held 15 bases outside the gene matches. Germline V gene data show CDR1 as LGHNA and CDR2 as YNFKEQ. CDR3 DNA sequence: TGTGCCAGCAGCCACAATATGGGTTCGGGGGGGGGCGCAGATACGCAGTATTTT. This translates into CASSHNMGSGGGADTQYF.

The chain recombines TRBV15 with TRBJ2-7; weak D call: TRBD1 (5 bases). CDR1 is LNHNV, CDR2 YYDKDF, per germline (reference sequence). V dropped 0 bases and J dropped 3 bases, with 12 bases sitting between them. CDR3 length: 15 amino acids. Here the CDR3 DNA reads TGTGCCACCAGCAGAGATGGGCAGGGCTACTACGAGCAGTACTTC. Translated: CATSRDGQGYYEQYF.

The gene calls are TRBV2 and TRBJ2-5; 8 bases are shared with TRBD2. After removal of 8 bases from V and 2 bases from J, the junction contained 10 bases not matched to a gene. Per the germline V gene, CDR1 is SNHLY and CDR2 is FYNNEI. The CDR3 has 15 residues. The CDR3 DNA sequence: TGTGCCAGCGAATTAGGACTAGCTAAACAAGAGACCCAGTACTTC. Residues: CASELGLAKQETQYF.

V and J are TRBV10-1 and TRBJ1-4; tentative D call: TRBD1 (6 bases). CDR1 and CDR2 (germline): WNHNN, SYGVQD (reference sequence). The CDR3 has 14 residues. Between the trimmed V and J ends, which lost 6 bases and 7 bases, there was a span of 15 bases. Here the CDR3 reads CASRDRGSSEKLFF. The DNA for the CDR3 is TGCGCCAGCAGGGATAGGGGGTCAAGTGAAAAACTGTTTTTT.

The chain is built from TRBV6-6 and TRBJ2-1; D ambiguous. The CDR3 is 16 amino acids. Germline CDR1 reads MNHNY; CDR2 reads SVGAGI (reference sequence). V lost 5 bases and J lost 0, with 14 bases in between. CDR3 sequence: CASSPRAYSSYNEQFF. CDR3 nucleotide sequence: TGTGCCAGCAGTCCCCGAGCCTACAGCTCCTACAATGAGCAGTTCTTC.

Here the CDR3 reads CAWSFGGGLGELFF. CDR3 sequence (DNA): TGTGCCTGGAGTTTTGGGGGAGGTTTGGGGGAGCTGTTTTTT. The chain combines TRBV30 with TRBJ2-2, with D tentatively TRBD2 (6 bases). Trimming removed 2 bases from V and 8 bases from J, with 15 bases in between. CDR3 length: 14 residues. Germline CDR1 is GTSNPN and CDR2 is SVGIG (reference sequence).

This chain links TRBV19 with TRBJ2-5; 9 bases align to TRBD1. This CDR3 is 13 amino acids long. V dropped 10 bases and J dropped 5; count of bases not matched to a gene: 8. CDR1 and CDR2 from the germline V gene are LNHDA and SQIVND (reference sequence). This CDR3 is CATDRGAGETQYF. For the CDR3, the DNA is TGTGCCACCGACAGGGGGGCCGGGGAGACCCAGTACTTC.

The genes are TRBV27 and TRBJ1-1; D gene unclear. The V and J ends lost 5 bases and 4 bases respectively, with 11 bases between them. Germline CDR1 reads MNHEY; CDR2 reads SMNVEV (reference sequence). CDR3 length: 13 amino acids. The DNA for the CDR3 is TGTGCCAGCAGTCAGGTTATCTCCACTGAAGCTTTCTTT. It specifies CASSQVISTEAFF.

This clone came up once. The chain has TRBV9 and TRBJ2-5; the match to TRBD2 covers 7 bases. Losses at the gene ends were 1 base for V and 5 bases for J; bases not matched to a gene: 5. Germline CDR1 is SGDLS and CDR2 is YYNGEE. The CDR3 sequence is 14 residues long. The CDR3 loop reads CASSVPGGGETQYF. The CDR3 DNA sequence: TGTGCCAGCAGCGTACCGGGCGGGGGTGAGACCCAGTACTTC.

The chain carries TRBV7-9 and TRBJ1-2, with unresolved D. This CDR3 is 15 amino acids long. The V end was cut by 8 bases, the J end by 2 bases, with 18 bases between. CDR1 and CDR2 (germline): SEHNR, FQNEAQ (reference sequence). In DNA form, the CDR3 reads TGTGCCAGCCAAAAGGCAGGTCAAGTAAACTATGGCTACACCTTC. This sequence encodes CASQKAGQVNYGYTF.

This clone was seen just once. This sequence joins TRBV4-1 and TRBJ1-5, with 7 bases lining up with TRBD1. CDR1 and CDR2 (germline): MGHRA, YSYEKL. J was trimmed by 3 bases and V by 2 bases; bases with no gene match: 10. CDR3 length: 17 residues. Written as DNA, the CDR3 is TGCGCCAGCAGCCAAAGAATGGGCAGGGGGACCAATCAGCCCCAGCATTTT. Amino acid sequence: CASSQRMGRGTNQPQHF.